This TCR beta chain was obtained from a study of blood T cell repertoires in COVID-19 (dated by TCRdb to the early 2020s). The study in broad terms: Samples from collaborators originated in the United States, Italy and Spain and spanned both the acute and convalescent phases of COVID-19. The prospective study material was composed of cDNA or gDNA derived from T cells, B-cell-depleted T cells, or PBMCs. The dataset comprised deeply sampled blood TCRbeta repertoires from subjects exposed to, actively infected with, or recovered from COVID-19. The repertoires were made available in a free public database intended to serve as a resource for research on the immune response to SARS-CoV-2. The samples were drawn from two sources: the first 160 participants of the ongoing ImmuneRACE study, and 950 to 1,500 subjects contributed by 6 global collaborators. Nearly every sample came with metadata listing a de-identified subject ID, COVID-19 status, age in years and sex. HLA class I and class II types, where available, came from metadata supplied by the sample provider rather than from assay-based typing.

A word on this clone: Its specific antigen is unknown. Per-nucleotide qualities are absent, and no much larger clonotype sits a single base away.

The study at large found these results: The amount of clinical and demographic metadata varied by source and participant and was provided uncurated.

In the prospective study, participants were roughly 18 to 100 years old, resided in about two dozen geographic areas of the United States, and were enrolled through a virtual design. In the prospective study, cohorts were assigned on the basis of participant-reported clinical history obtained from a screening survey and a study questionnaire. Recovered participants in ImmuneRACE Cohort 3 were defined as having two consecutive negative NP/OP PCR tests, clearance from a healthcare professional, or resolution of symptoms. Each participant in the prospective study had whole blood, serum and a nasopharyngeal or oropharyngeal swab collected by mobile phlebotomists. Prospective study participants could optionally give additional blood draws and questionnaires over an approximately two-month period. Before DNA extraction, prospective study blood samples were shipped either frozen or at room temperature.

Trimmed from V: 0 bases; trimmed from J: 5 bases; junction bases lacking a gene match: 4. The CDR3 contains 16 residues, cysteine and phenylalanine counted. Only CDR3 DNA is held: 48 bases, read in frame from base 1. The germline V gene provides CDR1 SGHRS and CDR2 YFSETQ. The immunoSEQ Assay, a bias-controlled multiplex PCR, was used to amplify TCRbeta CDR3 regions from genomic DNA. Under the source paper's analysis protocol: Within the assay, amplification of reference gene primers was used to estimate how many nucleated cells each sample contained. To quantify the absolute abundance of each unique TCRbeta CDR3 rearrangement, sequence reads were collapsed and filtered. For each sample, productive Simpson clonality was calculated as the square root of Simpson's diversity index over productive rearrangements. TCRdb holds this immuneACCESS table with in-frame rearrangements only. Some clones are missing; in checked studies, unresolved V genes explain under half, and the rest has no known cause. V, J and clone size are those of that table, while D and trimming were read from the DNA. Across this sample there are about 390,000 clones, with about 83% seen only once. The leading ten clones occupy about a tenth of the sample.

This TCR was sampled from a woman aged 50 to 60 who had recovered from COVID-19. The sequence is built from TRBV5-1 and TRBJ2-3; 12 nucleotides in the junction match TRBD2. The sample taken for sequencing was PBMCs or T cells enriched from blood (not recorded which). The sequence in DNA is TGCGCCAGCAGCTTGGGGACTAGCGGGATTGGAGATACGCAGTATTTT. Translated, it gives CASSLGTSGIGDTQYF.